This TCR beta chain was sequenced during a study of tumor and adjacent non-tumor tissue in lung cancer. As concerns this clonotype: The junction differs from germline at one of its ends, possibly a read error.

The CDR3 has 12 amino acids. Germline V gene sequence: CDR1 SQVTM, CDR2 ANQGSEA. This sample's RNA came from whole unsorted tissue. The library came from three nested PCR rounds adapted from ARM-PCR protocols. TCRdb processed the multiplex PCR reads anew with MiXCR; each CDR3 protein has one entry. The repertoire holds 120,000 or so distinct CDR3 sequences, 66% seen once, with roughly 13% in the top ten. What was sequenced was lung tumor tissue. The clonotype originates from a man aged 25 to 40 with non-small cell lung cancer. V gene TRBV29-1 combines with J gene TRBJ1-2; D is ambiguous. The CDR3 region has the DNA TGCAGCGTTGAAGAGTTCTACTACGGCTACACCTTC. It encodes CSVEEFYYGYTF.